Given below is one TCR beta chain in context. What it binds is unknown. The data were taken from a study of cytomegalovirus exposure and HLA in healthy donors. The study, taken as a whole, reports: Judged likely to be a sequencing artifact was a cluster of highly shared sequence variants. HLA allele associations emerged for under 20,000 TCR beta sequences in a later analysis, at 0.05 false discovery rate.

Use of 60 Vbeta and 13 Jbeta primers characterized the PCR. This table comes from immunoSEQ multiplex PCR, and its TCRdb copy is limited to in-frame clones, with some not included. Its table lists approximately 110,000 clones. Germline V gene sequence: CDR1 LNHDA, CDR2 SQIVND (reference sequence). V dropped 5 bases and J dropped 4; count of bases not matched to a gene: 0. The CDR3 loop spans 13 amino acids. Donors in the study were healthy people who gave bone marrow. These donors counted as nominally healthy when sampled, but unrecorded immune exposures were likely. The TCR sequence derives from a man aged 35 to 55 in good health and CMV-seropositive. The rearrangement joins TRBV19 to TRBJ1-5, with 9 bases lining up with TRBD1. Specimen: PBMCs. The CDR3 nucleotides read TGTGCCAGTAGTGGGACAGGGAATCAGCCCCAGCATTTT. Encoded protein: CASSGTGNQPQHF.